This TCR beta chain was sequenced in a study of CD8 T cells in Susac syndrome. A word on this clonotype: Its antigen is unknown.

With random hexamers, reverse transcription was performed on about 0.5 to 1 ug of RNA. The immunoSEQ assay covered 54 Vbeta and 13 Jbeta segments for CDR3. TCRdb re-called the immunoSEQ multiplex PCR reads through MiXCR, storing one row per CDR3 protein. The table records tens of thousands of distinct CDR3 sequences, 90% to 95% of them present only once. Sequencing targeted TCR beta in blood CD8+ and CD4+ T cells. The CD8+ and CD4+ T cells were negatively isolated, with the TEMRA cells enriched by FACS. The study, taken as a whole, reports: As the study acknowledged, the number of individuals in its TCR sequencing and HLA analysis was relatively small.

Germline CDR1 reads MNHEY; CDR2 reads SVGEGT. This CDR3 contains 17 residues. The ends lost 6 bases at V and 9 bases at J; junction bases unmatched: 17. Sequencing was carried out using CD8+ T cells from PBMCs. The chain employs TRBV6-2 or TRBV6-3 and TRBJ2-1; 10 bases align to TRBD2. The sequence was collected from a human donor with multiple sclerosis. This CDR3 is CASRLTSGRQTMSEQFF. As DNA, the CDR3 is TGTGCCAGCAGGCTGACTAGCGGGCGTCAAACAATGAGTGAGCAGTTCTTC.